This entry concerns a single TCR beta chain. Each single cDNA molecule received a unique molecular identifier. TCRdb independently ran MiXCR on the 5' RACE reads; one entry per CDR3 protein. The table includes fewer than 120,000 distinct CDR3 sequences, 10% to 15% detected once. In germline, CDR1 is SGHKS, CDR2 YYEKEE (reference sequence). The CDR3 runs 16 residues. V gave up 5 bases and J gave up 0 bases, with 16 bases separating them. The sample comes from a study of early T cells in non-severe SARS-CoV-2 infection. Study-level background: Sequencing of unsorted whole blood was done on bulk RNA, leaving chains unpaired.

Sample: whole blood, taken at baseline. This chain links TRBV5-5 with TRBJ2-3, with D possibly being TRBD1 (5 bases). The clonotype originates from an adult who was a healthcare worker with PCR-confirmed SARS-CoV-2 infection or an uninfected control (not recorded which). The chain's CDR3 is CASRPTGAGSTDTQYF. For the CDR3, the DNA is TGTGCCAGCAGACCGACTGGGGCTGGTAGCACAGATACGCAGTATTTT. Filled out from reference TRBV5-5 and TRBJ2-3, the complete variable domain reads DAGVTQSPTHLIKTRGQQVTLRCSPISGHKSVSWYQQVLGQGPQFIFQYYEKEERGRGNFPDRFSARQFPNYSSELNVNALLLGDSALYLCASRPTGAGSTDTQYFGPGTRLTVL.